These T cell receptor beta chains were read from a single sample in a study of OX40 agonist ivuxolimab in advanced cancers. Data came from immunoSEQ multiplex PCR; TCRdb stores just in-frame clones and leaves some out. The data contain about 19,000 clones, about three quarters of them singletons. Source: CD4+ or CD8+ T cells sorted from blood, taken in a trial of the OX40 agonist ivuxolimab. The receptor set was obtained from an adult with an advanced solid tumor such as melanoma, head and neck, liver or kidney cancer. Each CDR3 is given with its conserved first and last residue. Fields, in order: V gene, D gene, CDR3 protein. D genes are given only for firm matches.

V gene: TRBV19
D gene: -
CDR3 protein: CASSIRQSGNTIYF

V gene: TRBV6-1
D gene: -
CDR3 protein: CASSEVLDVGYGYTF

V gene: TRBV27
D gene: -
CDR3 protein: CASSLGGTSYEQYF

V gene: TRBV19
D gene: TRBD1
CDR3 protein: CASSIGNRGARQPQHF

V gene: TRBV19
D gene: -
CDR3 protein: CASSIGTLYTEAFF

V gene: TRBV18
D gene: -
CDR3 protein: CASSPRGPSYEQYF

V gene: TRBV6-6
D gene: -
CDR3 protein: CASRTQGGGREQFF

V gene: TRBV19
D gene: TRBD1
CDR3 protein: CASTPGTGADTQYF

V gene: TRBV5-8
D gene: TRBD1
CDR3 protein: CASSLQGGEKLFF

V gene: TRBV7-9
D gene: -
CDR3 protein: CASTSWQNYEQYF

V gene: TRBV28
D gene: TRBD2
CDR3 protein: CASSLVFSGIRNEQFF

V gene: TRBV4-1
D gene: TRBD1
CDR3 protein: CASSQYRGRGGNTIYF

V gene: TRBV5-2
D gene: -
CDR3 protein: CASSQEATSYEQYF

V gene: TRBV27
D gene: -
CDR3 protein: CASSTRDGNSPLHF

V gene: TRBV28
D gene: -
CDR3 protein: CASSFFSGANVLTF

V gene: TRBV18
D gene: -
CDR3 protein: CASSSEVNTEAFF

V gene: TRBV5-4
D gene: -
CDR3 protein: CASSLGYEQYF

V gene: TRBV27
D gene: TRBD2
CDR3 protein: CASSLSPAGGRNEQFF

V gene: TRBV28
D gene: -
CDR3 protein: CASTLNLGITQETQYF

V gene: TRBV29-1
D gene: -
CDR3 protein: CSVEGGLGHDTQYF

V gene: TRBV7-2
D gene: TRBD2
CDR3 protein: CASSLRGSGRADDEQYF

V gene: TRBV4-3
D gene: -
CDR3 protein: CASSQEEGGLYEQYF

V gene: TRBV7-8
D gene: -
CDR3 protein: CASSLAVVFDEQYF

V gene: TRBV6-5
D gene: -
CDR3 protein: CASSYSTEQYF

V gene: TRBV28
D gene: -
CDR3 protein: CASSIGRLEGYGYTF

V gene: TRBV5-1
D gene: -
CDR3 protein: CASAFRSPGAALAGELFF

V gene: TRBV7-8
D gene: -
CDR3 protein: CASSLVGARDKNIQYF

V gene: TRBV6-1
D gene: -
CDR3 protein: CASSERGIANVLTF

V gene: TRBV7-9
D gene: -
CDR3 protein: CASSLGEWGTYGYTF